This T cell receptor beta chain was observed in a study of blood T cell repertoires in COVID-19. Whole-study context: Acute and convalescent COVID-19 samples came from the United States, Italy and Spain. The cDNA or gDNA used as material had been derived from T cells, B-cell-depleted T cells, or PBMCs.

In the original analysis: Estimated nucleated cell counts came from reference gene primer amplification. Clones were sequenced by immunoSEQ multiplex PCR, and TCRdb holds only the in-frame ones, with some missing. V and J calls and clone size follow that table, whereas D and trimming were derived from the DNA. The table records 350,000 or so clones, 90% of them present only once. CDR1 is SGHDN and CDR2 is FVKESK in the germline V gene. The V and J ends lost 4 bases and 5 bases respectively, with 11 bases between them. This CDR3 region has 13 residues. This clonotype originated in a man aged 18 to 29 with active or convalescent COVID-19. The genes are TRBV14 and TRBJ1-1; D gene unclear. Specimen: peripheral blood. The CDR3 is CASSLSPGTEAFF. The CDR3 DNA follows: TGTGCCAGCAGCCTGTCCCCAGGAACTGAAGCTTTCTTT.